These 27 T cell receptor beta chains were sequenced from one sample in a study of neurological immune-mediated disorders. MiXCR, run by TCRdb on the 5' RACE reads, gives a single entry per CDR3 protein. The sample consists of fewer than 40,000 distinct CDR3 sequences, roughly 4.8% of them appearing once. The sequencing sample was made of CD4+ T cells from blood. These TCRs come from a man aged 18-30 years in good health.

This clonotype appeared many times. This chain joins TRBV12-3 or TRBV12-4 and TRBJ1-5; D may be TRBD1 (5 bases). The CDR3 has 14 residues. V was clipped by 6 bases and J by 4 bases, with 13 bases between them. The CDR3 DNA follows: TGTGCCAGCAGCCGGGACGCTGGAAATCAGCCCCAGCATTTT. It codes for CASSRDAGNQPQHF.

This clonotype was counted at least ten times. This chain joins TRBV20-1 and TRBJ1-2; 10 positions agree with TRBD1. This CDR3 region has 13 residues. Germline V gives CDR1 DFQATT, CDR2 SNEGSKA (reference sequence). Trimming at V came to 6 bases and at J to 5 bases, leaving 6 bases not matched to a gene. As DNA, the CDR3 is TGCAGTGCAGGGACAGGGGCCATATATGGCTACACCTTC. This encodes CSAGTGAIYGYTF.

Many counts were recorded for this clonotype. This chain links TRBV7-9 with TRBJ1-3, with TRBD1 as a possible D gene (6 bases). In germline, CDR1 is SEHNR, CDR2 FQNEAQ (reference sequence). The CDR3 has 15 residues. V lost 8 bases, J lost 0 bases, and 14 bases lay in between. CDR3 sequence reads: CASEPQGGSGNTIYF. The CDR3 region has the DNA TGTGCCAGCGAACCACAGGGTGGCTCTGGAAACACCATATATTTT.

This clonotype was seen repeatedly, ten times or more. This sequence joins TRBV11-2 and TRBJ2-2; the D call may be TRBD1 or TRBD2 (5 bases each). The germline V gene encodes CDR1 SGHAT and CDR2 FQNNGV. The CDR3 extends over 17 amino acids. V was pared by 7 bases and J by 2 bases, with 20 bases between. Here the CDR3 reads CASKIGSWTQNTGELFF. CDR3 DNA sequence: TGTGCCAGCAAGATAGGGAGTTGGACACAAAACACCGGGGAGCTGTTTTTT.

In this sample, this clonotype turned up many times. V gene TRBV24-1 combines with J gene TRBJ2-2; D unresolved. Trimming stripped 4 bases from V and 2 bases from J, with 7 bases between. CDR1 is KGHDR, CDR2 SFDVKD, per germline. The CDR3 loop spans 14 amino acids. The DNA of the CDR3 is TGTGCCACCAGTGAGGGCGAAAACACCGGGGAGCTGTTTTTT. Translated: CATSEGENTGELFF.

This clonotype showed up many times. The J gene is TRBJ2-5, the V gene TRBV20-1, with a weak D call TRBD2 (6 bases). The V and J ends lost 4 bases and 4 bases respectively, with 16 bases between them. From germline, CDR1 is DFQATT and CDR2 SNEGSKA (reference sequence). The CDR3 runs to 14 residues. The CDR3 DNA reads TGCAGTGCTATCCGCGGAACTAGCCCAGAGACCCAGTACTTC. This codes for CSAIRGTSPETQYF.

This clonotype was observed at least ten times. The V call is TRBV20-1, the J call TRBJ2-7; a weak D match, TRBD1 (6 bases). V shed 6 bases and J shed 4 bases, with 19 bases lying between them. Germline V gene sequence: CDR1 DFQATT, CDR2 SNEGSKA (reference sequence). This CDR3 region has 14 residues. CDR3 nucleotides: TGCAGTGCCCCGCCCACGACAGGAGGTTACGAGCAGTACTTC. Its translation: CSAPPTTGGYEQYF.

Ten or more counts support this clonotype. The chain links TRBV5-6 to TRBJ2-3; D may be TRBD2 (5 bases). The germline CDR1 and CDR2 sequences are SGHDT and YYEEEE. Trimming shortened V by 4 bases and J by 8 bases, and 14 bases separated the two germline ends. The CDR3 has 13 residues. The CDR3: CASSLTEGSTQYF. The CDR3, as DNA: TGTGCCAGCAGCCTAACTGAGGGAAGTACGCAGTATTTT.

This clonotype was recorded at least ten times. The genes are TRBV20-1 and TRBJ1-1; 8 positions agree with TRBD1. CDR1 and CDR2 from the germline V gene are DFQATT and SNEGSKA (reference sequence). After removal of 6 bases from V and 3 bases from J, the junction contained 9 bases not matched to a gene. This CDR3 comprises 14 residues. The CDR3 loop reads CSADPPGGYTEAFF. The DNA of the CDR3 is TGCAGTGCAGACCCACCAGGGGGCTACACTGAAGCTTTCTTT.

This clonotype was recorded many times. The chain is built from TRBV10-3 and TRBJ1-1; tentative D call: TRBD1 (6 bases). The V and J ends lost 0 bases and 7 bases respectively, with 18 bases between them. The germline gives CDR1 ENHRY, CDR2 SYGVKD. The CDR3 is 16 residues long. As DNA, the CDR3 is TGTGCCATCAGTGAGTCAGTCGCGGTTGACAGGCGTGAAGCTTTCTTT. This sequence encodes CAISESVAVDRREAFF.

This clonotype occurred many times. The V call is TRBV5-1, the J call TRBJ2-7; D is perhaps TRBD2 (6 bases). V lost 5 bases and J 3 bases, leaving 18 bases between the germline ends. This CDR3 region has 15 residues. CDR1 and CDR2 from the germline V gene are SGHRS and YFSETQ. The DNA of the CDR3 is TGCGCCAGCAGAGCGGATGGGACTTCCTACTACGAGCAGTACTTC. Translation gives CASRADGTSYYEQYF. Looking up the rest from reference TRBV5-1 and TRBJ2-7 gives the full variable domain: KAGVTQTPRYLIKTRGQQVTLSCSPISGHRSVSWYQQTPGQGLQFLFEYFSETQRNKGNFPGRFSGRQFSNSRSEMNVSTLELGDSALYLCASRADGTSYYEQYFGPGTRLTVT.

The CDR3 loop reads CASSLQILNTEAFF. For the CDR3, the DNA is TGTGCCAGCAGCTTACAGATCTTGAACACTGAAGCTTTCTTT. The chain carries TRBV7-2 and TRBJ1-1; no definite D call. The CDR3 loop spans 14 amino acids. The germline CDR1 and CDR2 sequences are SGHTA and FQGNSA. Trimming shortened V by 2 bases and J by 0 bases, and 7 bases separated the two germline ends. The whole variable domain, remainder taken from reference TRBV7-2 and TRBJ1-1, is GAGVSQSPSNKVTEKGKDVELRCDPISGHTALYWYRQSLGQGLEFLIYFQGNSAPDKSGLPSDRFSAERTGGSVSTLTIQRTQQEDSAVYLCASSLQILNTEAFFGQGTRLTVV.

This clonotype was picked up many times. The chain recombines TRBV7-2 with TRBJ2-7; the match to TRBD2 covers 12 bases. The CDR3 totals 18 residues. V lost 3 bases and J lost 7; bases outside the gene matches: 16. From germline, CDR1 is SGHTA and CDR2 FQGNSA. The CDR3 is CASSLFPLAGGHGGEQYF. CDR3 nucleotides: TGTGCCAGCAGCTTGTTCCCCCTAGCGGGGGGGCACGGGGGAGAGCAGTACTTC.

This clonotype was seen repeatedly, ten times or more. The gene calls are TRBV7-3 and TRBJ2-2, with D possibly being TRBD1 (5 bases). This CDR3 has 13 residues. Trimming removed 6 bases from V and 7 bases from J, with 12 bases in between. Per germline, CDR1 SGHTA and CDR2 FQGTGA. CDR3 DNA sequence: TGTGCCAGCAGGTTACAGGTCGGCGGGGAGCTGTTTTTT. It is translated as CASRLQVGGELFF.

The sample holds many counts of this clonotype. A junction boundary mismatches the germline segment, possibly from a read error. The gene calls are TRBV7-7 and TRBJ2-5; 9 nucleotides agree with TRBD1. The CDR3 covers 14 residues. Looked up from germline, CDR1 is SSHAT and CDR2 is FNYEAQ (reference sequence). In DNA form, the CDR3 reads TGTGCTAGCAGCACCGGGACAGGGCAAGAGACCCAGTACTTC. Encoded protein: CASSTGTGQETQYF.

This clonotype was recorded many times. This chain connects TRBV20-1 to TRBJ1-5; D is unresolved. The CDR3 extends over 12 amino acids. Germline values: CDR1 DFQATT, CDR2 SNEGSKA (reference sequence). The ends were cut back, 3 bases at V and 6 bases at J, with 9 bases in the middle. The CDR3 DNA reads TGCAGTGCTAGCCTACCCCTTCAGCCCCAGCATTTT. Translating gives CSASLPLQPQHF.

This clonotype was observed at least ten times. The junction and the germline gene differ at one end; a read error may be behind it. The chain couples TRBV7-9 to TRBJ1-1; no firm D call. Germline CDR1 is SEHNR and CDR2 is FQNEAQ (reference sequence). The CDR3 runs 12 residues. The CDR3 here is CASSFWTQTEAF. The CDR3 DNA reads TGTGCCAGCAGCTTCTGGACCCAGACGGAGGCGTTT.

This clonotype was seen ten or more times. V and J are TRBV6-5 and TRBJ1-1; perhaps TRBD1 as D (5 bases). The CDR3 length is 15 residues. Germline lookup yields CDR1 MNHEY and CDR2 SVGAGI. Trimming removed 0 bases from V and 0 bases from J, with 8 bases in between. The CDR3 region is CASSYSGRVNTEAFF. CDR3 DNA: TGTGCCAGCAGTTACTCTGGCAGGGTGAACACTGAAGCTTTCTTT.

J is TRBJ2-1 and V is TRBV7-9, with D maybe TRBD1 (5 bases). Germline V lookup: CDR1 SEHNR, CDR2 FQNEAQ (reference sequence). This CDR3 has 13 residues. With 5 bases removed from V and 10 bases from J, the gap between germline ends came to 15 bases. CDR3 residues: CASSTDRLGEQFF. The CDR3 DNA reads TGTGCCAGCAGCACCGACAGACTCGGGGAGCAGTTCTTC.

This clonotype was seen ten or more times. The CDR3 loop reads CASSLSGLPTEAFF. CDR3 in DNA: TGTGCCAGCAGCTTGTCAGGACTGCCCACTGAAGCTTTCTTT. The rearrangement uses TRBV5-6 and TRBJ1-1, with D hard to call. Per the germline V gene, CDR1 is SGHDT and CDR2 is YYEEEE. CDR3 size: 14 residues. Trimming removed 1 base at V and 4 bases at J, with 11 bases between.

The rearrangement uses TRBV5-5 and TRBJ1-1; no reliable D call. V was shortened by 0 bases and J by 1 base, with 10 bases between the two germline ends. From germline, CDR1 is SGHKS and CDR2 YYEKEE (reference sequence). CDR3 length equals 15 residues. The CDR3 protein is CASSLVSQKNTEAFF. CDR3 nucleotide sequence: TGTGCCAGCAGCTTGGTGTCCCAAAAGAACACTGAAGCTTTCTTT.

In its sample, this clonotype was seen many times. The chain has TRBV20-1 and TRBJ2-7, with D unclear. The CDR3 is 10 amino acids. Germline values: CDR1 DFQATT, CDR2 SNEGSKA (reference sequence). Deletions cut 3 bases from V and 4 bases from J, with 4 bases between. In DNA, the CDR3 is TGCAGTGCTAGTGAATACGAGCAGTACTTC. It specifies CSASEYEQYF.

This clonotype was found many times. The chain links TRBV9 to TRBJ2-5; D is ambiguous. The germline V gene has CDR1 SGDLS and CDR2 YYNGEE. The length of the CDR3 is 14 residues. Trimming cost V 0 bases and J 5 bases, with 11 bases left between them. The CDR3 here is CASSVGVSEETQYF. The CDR3 nucleotides are TGTGCCAGCAGCGTAGGCGTAAGCGAGGAGACCCAGTACTTC.

In this sample, this clonotype turned up a few times. The chain couples TRBV29-1 to TRBJ1-1, with D tentatively TRBD1 (6 bases). The germline CDR1 and CDR2 sequences are SQVTM and ANQGSEA. Trimming left V 7 bases short and J 1 base short, with 13 bases between. This CDR3 region has 13 residues. The CDR3 protein is CSGGKQGNTEAFF. The CDR3 DNA follows: TGCAGCGGAGGGAAACAGGGGAACACTGAAGCTTTCTTT.

For this clonotype: Germline is not matched at one junction end, which may reflect a read error. V usage is TRBV20-1 and J usage is TRBJ1-2; D unclear. The CDR3 has 15 residues. CDR1 is DFQATT and CDR2 is SNEGSKA in the germline V gene (reference sequence). The chain's CDR3 is CSALRWVDYLNGYTF. The CDR3 nucleotides read TGCAGTGCTCTAAGATGGGTGGACTATCTCAATGGCTATACCTTC.

Ten or more counts support this clonotype. This sequence joins TRBV20-1 and TRBJ2-3, with D unresolved. Between the trimmed V and J ends, which lost 4 bases and 2 bases, there was a span of 16 bases. This CDR3 spans 15 amino acids. Looked up from germline, CDR1 is DFQATT and CDR2 is SNEGSKA (reference sequence). In DNA, the CDR3 is TGCAGTGCTAAATCAGGAGCGCCTCTCACAGATACGCAGTATTTT. It translates to CSAKSGAPLTDTQYF.

This clonotype was picked up many times. The gene calls are TRBV6-2 or TRBV6-3 and TRBJ2-5, with 11 nucleotides matching TRBD1. Germline lookup yields CDR1 MNHEY and CDR2 SVGEGT. Germline trimming cut 6 bases from V and 4 bases from J; bases unmatched to any gene: 4. CDR3 length: 14 residues. The CDR3 bases are TGTGCCAGCAGCCCAGGACAGGGGGCAGAGACCCAGTACTTC. Translated: CASSPGQGAETQYF.